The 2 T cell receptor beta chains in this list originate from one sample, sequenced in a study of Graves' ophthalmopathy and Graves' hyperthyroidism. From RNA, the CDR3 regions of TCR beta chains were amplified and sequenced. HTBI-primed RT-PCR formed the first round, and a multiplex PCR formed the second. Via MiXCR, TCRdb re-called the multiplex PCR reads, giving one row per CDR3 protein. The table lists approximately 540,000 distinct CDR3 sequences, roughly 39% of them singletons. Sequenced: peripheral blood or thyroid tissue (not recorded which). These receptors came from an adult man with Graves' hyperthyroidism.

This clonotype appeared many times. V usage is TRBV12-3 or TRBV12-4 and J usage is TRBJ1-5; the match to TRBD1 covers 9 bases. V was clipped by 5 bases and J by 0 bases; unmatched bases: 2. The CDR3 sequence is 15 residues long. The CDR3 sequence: CASSGDRASNQPQHF. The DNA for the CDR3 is TGTGCCAGCAGTGGGGACAGGGCTAGCAATCAGCCCCAGCATTTT.

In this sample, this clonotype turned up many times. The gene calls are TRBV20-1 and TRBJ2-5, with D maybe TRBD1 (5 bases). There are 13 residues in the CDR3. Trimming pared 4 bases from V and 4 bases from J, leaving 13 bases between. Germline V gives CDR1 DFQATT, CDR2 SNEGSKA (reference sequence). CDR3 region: CSAILTEGETQYF. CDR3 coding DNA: TGCAGTGCTATACTGACAGAAGGAGAGACCCAGTACTTC.